Presented here are 21 T cell receptor beta chains from one specimen sequenced in a study of neurological immune-mediated disorders. TCRdb re-analysed the 5' RACE reads in MiXCR, keeping a single row per CDR3 protein. This table has about 50,000 distinct CDR3 sequences, about 3.5% appearing once. Sequencing was carried out using PBMCs. The receptors stem from a man aged 35 to 55 with multiple sclerosis.

The chain couples TRBV29-1 to TRBJ2-5, with D uncertain. The CDR3 contains 13 residues. Between the trimmed V and J ends, which lost 5 bases and 2 bases, there was a span of 12 bases. Per germline, CDR1 SQVTM and CDR2 ANQGSEA. Written as DNA, the CDR3 is TGCAGCGTTCGCGGCCAGCTTCAAGAGACCCAGTACTTC. It encodes CSVRGQLQETQYF.

This clonotype is medium-sized within its sample. The V call is TRBV5-1, the J call TRBJ1-1; TRBD1 matches 12 bases. CDR3 length: 15 residues. V dropped 6 bases and J dropped 3; count of bases not matched to a gene: 6. In germline, CDR1 is SGHRS, CDR2 YFSETQ. The CDR3 sequence: CASKGTGGGHTEAFF. CDR3 bases: TGCGCCAGCAAGGGGACAGGGGGCGGGCACACTGAAGCTTTCTTT. The complete variable domain, with remaining parts taken from reference TRBV5-1 and TRBJ1-1, reads KAGVTQTPRYLIKTRGQQVTLSCSPISGHRSVSWYQQTPGQGLQFLFEYFSETQRNKGNFPGRFSGRQFSNSRSEMNVSTLELGDSALYLCASKGTGGGHTEAFFGQGTRLTVV.

Ten or more counts support this clonotype. The CDR3 DNA reads TGTGCCAGCAGCCAGCTAGCGGGGGGGCCGGCCGGGGAGCTGTTTTTT. Translating gives CASSQLAGGPAGELFF. The V gene is TRBV7-3, the J gene TRBJ2-2; 12 nucleotides align to TRBD2. CDR1 SGHTA and CDR2 FQGTGA come from the germline V gene. This CDR3 is 16 amino acids long. J gave up 6 bases and V 5 bases, and 7 bases lay outside the gene matches.

This clonotype was picked up many times. The chain recombines TRBV15 with TRBJ2-5; 9 bases align to TRBD2. Trimming at V came to 0 bases and at J to 9 bases, leaving 5 bases not matched to a gene. This CDR3 has 14 amino acids. The germline V gene encodes CDR1 LNHNV and CDR2 YYDKDF (reference sequence). The CDR3 DNA follows: TGTGCCACCAGCAGAGATTTAGCGGGGGCGCCCCAGTACTTC. Its protein product is CATSRDLAGAPQYF.

This clonotype was observed at least ten times. One end of the junction is discordant with germline, which a read error may explain. The chain uses TRBV3-1 and TRBJ1-5; TRBD1 agrees at 7 bases. This CDR3 region has 15 residues. CDR1 LGHDT and CDR2 YNNKEL come from the germline V gene (reference sequence). CDR3 sequence (DNA): TGTGCCAGCAGCCAAGCAGGGGGTTGGAGTCAGCCCCAGAATTTT. This gives the protein CASSQAGGWSQPQNF.

About this clonotype itself: It may be a read error: a sequence one base away is much more abundant. The rearrangement links TRBV18 to TRBJ1-2, with D perhaps matching TRBD1 (5 bases). V was pared by 2 bases and J by 4 bases, with 14 bases between. The V gene's germline CDR1 is KGHSH and CDR2 LQKENI. CDR3 size: 15 residues. The CDR3 spells CASSPSSQGSYGYTF. CDR3 coding DNA: TGTGCCAGCTCACCATCGAGTCAGGGTTCCTATGGCTACACCTTC.

This clonotype was picked up many times. The chain has TRBV12-3 or TRBV12-4 and TRBJ1-1, with D maybe TRBD1 (6 bases). Trimming removed 6 bases from V and 11 bases from J, with 22 bases in between. The CDR3 runs 14 residues. As DNA, the CDR3 is TGTGCCAGCAGCCGACCCGGGGGCCAAAGGACGGCTTTCTTT. It codes for CASSRPGGQRTAFF.

This clonotype was counted ten times or more. V is TRBV20-1 and J is TRBJ2-1; 8 bases match TRBD2. CDR3 length: 17 residues. Germline assignment: CDR1 DFQATT and CDR2 SNEGSKA (reference sequence). Unmatched junction bases numbered 14, after V lost 0 bases and J lost 7 bases. The CDR3 DNA follows: TGCAGTGCTAGAGATCTCGTTTTCGGGGGGGCCCTTAATGAGCAGTTCTTC. This sequence encodes CSARDLVFGGALNEQFF.

This clonotype was detected many times. The chain employs TRBV6-6 and TRBJ2-7; perhaps D is TRBD1 or TRBD2 (5 bases each). V lost 7 bases and J 1 base, leaving 11 bases between the germline ends. CDR3 length: 13 residues. Per germline, CDR1 MNHNY and CDR2 SVGAGI (reference sequence). CDR3 in DNA: TGTGCCAGCACCCCTGAGGGGTCCTACGAGCAGTACTTC. Translation gives CASTPEGSYEQYF.

This clonotype was counted a few times. An end of the junction differs from the germline gene, which may be a read error. V gene TRBV5-6 combines with J gene TRBJ1-6; D is possibly TRBD1 (5 bases). The CDR3 contains 16 residues. CDR1 and CDR2 from the germline V gene are SGHDT and YYEEEE. This chain's CDR3 is CASSLSPGGLSSPLNF. The CDR3 nucleotides read TGTGCCAGCAGCTTATCACCGGGGGGACTCAGTTCACCCCTCAACTTT.

This clonotype has at least ten counts. The chain links TRBV18 to TRBJ1-1, with 7 bases fitting TRBD1. Germline values: CDR1 KGHSH, CDR2 LQKENI. V was pared by 1 base and J by 5 bases, with 7 bases of the junction left unmatched. The CDR3 totals 15 residues. The CDR3 spells CASSPLSGGETEAFF. In DNA, the CDR3 is TGTGCCAGCTCACCACTATCAGGGGGGGAAACTGAAGCTTTCTTT.

This clonotype was seen repeatedly, ten times or more. V usage is TRBV7-2 and J usage is TRBJ2-6; 7 bases fit TRBD1. The CDR3 is 16 residues long. CDR1 is SGHTA and CDR2 is FQGNSA in the germline V gene. Losses at the gene ends were 3 bases for V and 4 bases for J; bases not matched to a gene: 6. The CDR3 is CASSFEGAIGANVLTF. The CDR3 DNA is TGTGCCAGCAGCTTCGAGGGGGCGATCGGGGCCAACGTCCTGACTTTC.

This clonotype has a count of ten or more. The chain combines TRBV3-1 with TRBJ2-7; 7 bases map to TRBD1. Germline trimming cut 1 base from V and 6 bases from J; bases unmatched to any gene: 6. Per germline, CDR1 LGHDT and CDR2 YNNKEL (reference sequence). CDR3 size: 14 residues. The CDR3 nucleotides read TGTGCCAGCAGCCAAGGAACAGGGGTAGGCGAGCAGTACTTC. Protein: CASSQGTGVGEQYF.

In this sample, this clonotype turned up many times. The chain combines TRBV5-1 with TRBJ1-4, with D unresolved. Germline-derived CDR1 and CDR2 are SGHRS and YFSETQ. Between the trimmed V and J ends, which lost 5 bases and 5 bases, there was a span of 7 bases. This CDR3 is built from 12 residues. The CDR3: CASSHQNEKLFF. DNA for the CDR3: TGCGCCAGCAGTCACCAAAATGAAAAACTGTTTTTT.

This clonotype was seen ten or more times. The rearrangement uses TRBV19 and TRBJ2-3; TRBD2 agrees at 7 bases. Per the germline V gene, CDR1 is LNHDA and CDR2 is SQIVND (reference sequence). This CDR3 has 14 residues. V lost 9 bases, J lost 5 bases, and 11 bases stayed unmatched. The CDR3 region has the DNA TGTGCCAGCCGTAAGCGGGGTGGGGAAGATACGCAGTATTTT. It codes for CASRKRGGEDTQYF.

V usage is TRBV6-5 and J usage is TRBJ1-5, with 10 bases fitting TRBD1. The V gene's germline CDR1 is MNHEY and CDR2 SVGAGI. The ends lost 4 bases at V and 5 bases at J; junction bases unmatched: 8. This CDR3 is 16 amino acids long. The CDR3 spells CASSSETGGLYQPQHF. The CDR3 coding sequence is TGTGCCAGCAGTTCCGAGACAGGGGGCCTCTATCAGCCCCAGCATTTT.

This clonotype occurred many times. This chain connects TRBV9 to TRBJ2-7; 9 nucleotides agree with TRBD1. The germline V gene has CDR1 SGDLS and CDR2 YYNGEE. J lost 6 bases, V lost 2 bases, and 9 bases had no gene match. The CDR3 loop spans 15 amino acids. CDR3 amino acids: CASSVTGTGLSEQYF. For the CDR3, the DNA is TGTGCCAGCAGCGTCACCGGGACAGGGCTTTCCGAGCAGTACTTC.

There are a few counts of this clonotype. The chain recombines TRBV28 with TRBJ2-7; TRBD1 might be the D (5 bases). CDR1 MDHEN and CDR2 SYDVKM come from the germline V gene. V was cut by 6 bases and J by 4 bases, with 10 bases left in between. The CDR3 spans 12 residues. The CDR3 reads CASSLTAYEQYF. The CDR3 DNA sequence: TGTGCCAGCAGCCTGACAGCATACGAGCAGTACTTC.

This clonotype was counted ten times or more. The chain has TRBV20-1 and TRBJ1-5; D is perhaps TRBD1 (6 bases). V was pared by 6 bases and J by 3 bases, with 12 bases between. From germline, CDR1 is DFQATT and CDR2 SNEGSKA (reference sequence). The length of the CDR3 is 13 residues. The chain's CDR3 is CSAQQGLNQPQHF. The CDR3 DNA reads as TGCAGTGCGCAACAGGGCCTCAATCAGCCCCAGCATTTT.

This clonotype has ten or more counts. The genes are TRBV20-1 and TRBJ1-1; 7 positions agree with TRBD1. CDR3 size: 12 residues. Germline CDR1 DFQATT, CDR2 SNEGSKA (reference sequence). V trimming: 6 bases; J trimming: 5 bases; junction bases outside the gene matches: 6. The CDR3 here is CSATGPRTEAFF. As DNA, the CDR3 is TGCAGTGCGACAGGGCCGAGGACTGAAGCTTTCTTT.

The table lists this clonotype with a few counts. This may arise from a read error, as a much more abundant clone is one base away. The chain has TRBV10-3 and TRBJ1-2; D is unresolved. Germline-derived CDR1 and CDR2 are ENHRY and SYGVKD. The CDR3 has 10 amino acids. Here the CDR3 reads CVTPGYGYTF. CDR3 bases: TGTGTCACCCCTGGCTATGGCTACACCTTC.